The rows below give T cell receptor beta chains drawn from one sample of a study of regulatory T cells in long-lasting Graves disease. One entry per CDR3 protein results from TCRdb running MiXCR on the multiplex PCR reads. The repertoire holds approximately 360,000 distinct CDR3 sequences, with around 23% as singletons. The specimen was peripheral blood mononuclear cells (PBMCs), collected when the disease was refractory, from a patient treated with antithyroid drugs. These receptors all come from a woman in her 40s with Graves disease. Each CDR3 is given with its conserved first and last residue.

j_gene: TRBJ2-2
v_gene: TRBV9
CDR3aa: CASSMNTGELFF

j_gene: TRBJ2-1
v_gene: TRBV27
CDR3aa: CASSTSGRRNEQFF

j_gene: TRBJ2-5
v_gene: TRBV29-1
CDR3aa: CSVERSQETQYF

j_gene: TRBJ2-7
v_gene: TRBV29-1
CDR3aa: CSVEEIARGRYEQYF

j_gene: TRBJ1-2
v_gene: TRBV28
CDR3aa: CASSLSAYGYTF

j_gene: TRBJ2-1
v_gene: TRBV28
CDR3aa: CASSPPGLEYSDEQFF

j_gene: TRBJ2-7
v_gene: TRBV20-1
CDR3aa: CSAPDDRIGYEQYF

j_gene: TRBJ2-3
v_gene: TRBV28
CDR3aa: CASTAGPLPSTDTQYF

j_gene: TRBJ2-5
v_gene: TRBV20-1
CDR3aa: CSASDSGLASGGKAKETQYF

j_gene: TRBJ1-5
v_gene: TRBV12-3/TRBV12-4
CDR3aa: CASSRDGDQPQHF

j_gene: TRBJ2-1
v_gene: TRBV27
CDR3aa: CASSRGRVAAYNEQFF

j_gene: TRBJ1-6
v_gene: TRBV6-1
CDR3aa: CATRTDPYNSPLHF

j_gene: TRBJ1-4
v_gene: TRBV2
CDR3aa: CASSRTGSIVTNEKLFF

j_gene: TRBJ2-1
v_gene: TRBV3-1
CDR3aa: CASSQRQTKQFF

j_gene: TRBJ1-5
v_gene: TRBV2
CDR3aa: CASSKTGDSNQPQHF

j_gene: TRBJ2-3
v_gene: TRBV2
CDR3aa: CASYPLGLSTDTQYF

j_gene: TRBJ2-5
v_gene: TRBV6-1
CDR3aa: CVSSKGTSPGETQYF

j_gene: TRBJ1-4
v_gene: TRBV15
CDR3aa: CATSTRTGPSEKLFF

j_gene: TRBJ2-5
v_gene: TRBV7-9
CDR3aa: CASSLAGATETQYF

j_gene: TRBJ2-5
v_gene: TRBV6-1
CDR3aa: CASRTQETQYF

j_gene: TRBJ1-1
v_gene: TRBV28
CDR3aa: CASSTNPSGVEAFF

j_gene: TRBJ1-5
v_gene: TRBV3-1
CDR3aa: CASSPGRDRPQHF

j_gene: TRBJ1-1
v_gene: TRBV3-1
CDR3aa: CASSPGTGETEAFF

j_gene: TRBJ2-3
v_gene: TRBV6-5
CDR3aa: CASSYSWSTDTQYF

j_gene: TRBJ2-3
v_gene: TRBV6-1
CDR3aa: CASRFTSVGTDTQYF

j_gene: TRBJ2-5
v_gene: TRBV27
CDR3aa: CASSLSNQETQYF

j_gene: TRBJ1-6
v_gene: TRBV28
CDR3aa: CASIHGTASSYNSPLHF

j_gene: TRBJ2-5
v_gene: TRBV7-9
CDR3aa: CASSPHRDRGKETQYF

j_gene: TRBJ2-4
v_gene: TRBV5-1
CDR3aa: CASSQGTASPTKNIQYF

j_gene: TRBJ1-1
v_gene: TRBV27
CDR3aa: CASTLTASNTEAFF

j_gene: TRBJ2-3
v_gene: TRBV12-5
CDR3aa: CASGSDPGDVGGVSTDTQYF

j_gene: TRBJ1-3
v_gene: TRBV28
CDR3aa: CASRHRGSGNTIYF

j_gene: TRBJ1-5
v_gene: TRBV24-1
CDR3aa: CATSQSGAQQPQHF

j_gene: TRBJ2-7
v_gene: TRBV12-3/TRBV12-4
CDR3aa: CASSLLAGKREQYF

j_gene: TRBJ2-7
v_gene: TRBV25-1
CDR3aa: CASSGRWGPYEQYF

j_gene: TRBJ2-5
v_gene: TRBV2
CDR3aa: CASIGTEETQYF

j_gene: TRBJ2-7
v_gene: TRBV28
CDR3aa: CASSQDPQGLGEQYF

j_gene: TRBJ1-1
v_gene: TRBV29-1
CDR3aa: CSPTPRQKNPGHKNTEAFF

j_gene: TRBJ2-4
v_gene: TRBV4-1
CDR3aa: CASSQEPLGKNIQYF

j_gene: TRBJ2-2
v_gene: TRBV7-3
CDR3aa: CASSLGQVDTGELFF

j_gene: TRBJ2-7
v_gene: TRBV11-2
CDR3aa: CASSTRQGSYEQYF

j_gene: TRBJ1-1
v_gene: TRBV27
CDR3aa: CASSLLGTSNTEAFF

j_gene: TRBJ1-6
v_gene: TRBV9
CDR3aa: CAGSGRSYNSPLHF

j_gene: TRBJ1-1
v_gene: TRBV5-1
CDR3aa: CASSVRGGDSYTEAFF

j_gene: TRBJ1-5
v_gene: TRBV19
CDR3aa: CASQPGPNQPQHF

j_gene: TRBJ2-2
v_gene: TRBV3-1
CDR3aa: CASSQGDGTGELFF

j_gene: TRBJ2-5
v_gene: TRBV2
CDR3aa: CASSVAPWRETQYF

j_gene: TRBJ2-5
v_gene: TRBV18
CDR3aa: CASSPSAGAETQYF

j_gene: TRBJ1-1
v_gene: TRBV6-1
CDR3aa: CASSPLSTRVPEAFF

j_gene: TRBJ1-1
v_gene: TRBV19
CDR3aa: CATQAGGLTEAFF

j_gene: TRBJ1-4
v_gene: TRBV6-1
CDR3aa: CASRGRTGMRLFF

j_gene: TRBJ2-6
v_gene: TRBV30
CDR3aa: CAWSKGFGANVLTF

j_gene: TRBJ1-4
v_gene: TRBV15
CDR3aa: CATSRDRATEKLFF

j_gene: TRBJ1-2
v_gene: TRBV19
CDR3aa: CASTKNYGYTF

j_gene: TRBJ1-1
v_gene: TRBV28
CDR3aa: CASRSGGFSTEAFF